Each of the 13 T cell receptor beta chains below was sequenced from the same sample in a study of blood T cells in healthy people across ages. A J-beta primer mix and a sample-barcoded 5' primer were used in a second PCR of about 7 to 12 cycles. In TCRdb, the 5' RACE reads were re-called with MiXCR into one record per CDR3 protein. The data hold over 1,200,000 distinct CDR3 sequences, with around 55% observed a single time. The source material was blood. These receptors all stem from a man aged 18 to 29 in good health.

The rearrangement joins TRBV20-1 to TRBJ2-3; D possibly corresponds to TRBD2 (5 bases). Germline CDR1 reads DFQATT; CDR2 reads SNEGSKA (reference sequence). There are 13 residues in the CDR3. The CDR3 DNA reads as TGCATTACTACGGCGGGTGAAGGAGATACGCAGTATTTT. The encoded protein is CITTAGEGDTQYF.

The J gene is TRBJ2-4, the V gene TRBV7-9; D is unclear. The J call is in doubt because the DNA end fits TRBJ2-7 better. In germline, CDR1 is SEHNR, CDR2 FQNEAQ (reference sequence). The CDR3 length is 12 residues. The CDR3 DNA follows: TGTGCCAGCAGCTTAGCGATGGCCGAGCAGTACTTC. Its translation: CASSLAMAEQYF.

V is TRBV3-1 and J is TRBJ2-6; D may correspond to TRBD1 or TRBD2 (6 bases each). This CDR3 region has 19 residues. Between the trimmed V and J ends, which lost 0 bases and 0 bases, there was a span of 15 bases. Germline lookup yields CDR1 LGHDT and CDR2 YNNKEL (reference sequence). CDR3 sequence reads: CASSQDSGAGYSGANVLTF. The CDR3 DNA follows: TGTGCCAGCAGCCAAGATTCGGGGGCGGGTTACTCTGGGGCCAACGTCCTGACTTTC.

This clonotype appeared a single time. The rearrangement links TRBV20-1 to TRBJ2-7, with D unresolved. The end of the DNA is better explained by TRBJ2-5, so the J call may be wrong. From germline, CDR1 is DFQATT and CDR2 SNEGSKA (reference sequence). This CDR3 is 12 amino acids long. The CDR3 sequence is CSAVGTEQTQYF. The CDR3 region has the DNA TGCAGTGCTGTGGGCACTGAGCAGACCCAGTACTTC.

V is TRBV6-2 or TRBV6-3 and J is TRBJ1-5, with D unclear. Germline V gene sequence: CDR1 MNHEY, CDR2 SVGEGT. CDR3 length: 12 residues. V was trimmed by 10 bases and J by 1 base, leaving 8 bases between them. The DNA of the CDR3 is TGTGCCACCAAAATAAGCAATCAGCCCCAGCATTTT. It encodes CATKISNQPQHF.

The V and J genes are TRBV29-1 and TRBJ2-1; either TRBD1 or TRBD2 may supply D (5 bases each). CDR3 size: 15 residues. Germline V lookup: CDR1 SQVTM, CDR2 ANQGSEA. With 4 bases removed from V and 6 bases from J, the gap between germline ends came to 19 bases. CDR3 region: CSVGDPRGLANEQFF. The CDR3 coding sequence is TGCAGCGTTGGAGATCCCCGGGGCCTTGCCAATGAGCAGTTCTTC.

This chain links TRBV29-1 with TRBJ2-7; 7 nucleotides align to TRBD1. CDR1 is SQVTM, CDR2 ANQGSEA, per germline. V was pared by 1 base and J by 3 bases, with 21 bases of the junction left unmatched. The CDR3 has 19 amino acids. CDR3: CSVEAAGTDYYLPSYEQYF. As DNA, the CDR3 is TGCAGCGTTGAAGCGGCCGGGACAGACTACTATCTACCAAGCTACGAGCAGTACTTC.

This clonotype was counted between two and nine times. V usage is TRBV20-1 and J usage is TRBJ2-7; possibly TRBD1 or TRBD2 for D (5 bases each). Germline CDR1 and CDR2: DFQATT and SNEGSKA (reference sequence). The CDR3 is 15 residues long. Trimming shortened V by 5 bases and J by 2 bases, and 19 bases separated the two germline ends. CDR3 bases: TGCAGTGCTCCGTATATGGGGGACCCCCCCTACGAGCAGTACTTC. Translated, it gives CSAPYMGDPPYEQYF.

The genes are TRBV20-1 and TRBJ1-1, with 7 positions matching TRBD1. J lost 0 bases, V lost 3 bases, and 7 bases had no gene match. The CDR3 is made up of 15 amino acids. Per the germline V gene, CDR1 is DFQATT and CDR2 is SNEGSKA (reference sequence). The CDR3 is CSASRGGVLNTEAFF. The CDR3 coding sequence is TGCAGTGCTAGCAGGGGGGGGGTCCTGAACACTGAAGCTTTCTTT.

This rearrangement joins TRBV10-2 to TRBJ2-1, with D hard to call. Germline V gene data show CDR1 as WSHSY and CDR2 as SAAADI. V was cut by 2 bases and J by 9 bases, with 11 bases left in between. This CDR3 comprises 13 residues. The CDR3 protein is CASSEIARTEQFF. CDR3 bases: TGCGCCAGCAGTGAGATAGCAAGAACTGAGCAGTTCTTC.

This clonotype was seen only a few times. The CDR3 loop reads CASSQGWSSYNEQFF. CDR3 nucleotides: TGTGCCAGCAGCCAAGGATGGAGCTCCTACAATGAGCAGTTCTTC. This chain connects TRBV4-2 to TRBJ2-1; D is unresolved. Trimming removed 1 base from V and 0 bases from J, with 7 bases in between. The CDR3 consists of 15 residues. CDR1 is LGHNA and CDR2 is YNFKEQ in the germline V gene.

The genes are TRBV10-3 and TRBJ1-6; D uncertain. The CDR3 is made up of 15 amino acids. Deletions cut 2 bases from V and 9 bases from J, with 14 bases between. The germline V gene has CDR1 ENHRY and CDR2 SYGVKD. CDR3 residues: CAISEPLGRGSPLHF. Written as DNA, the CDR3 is TGTGCCATCAGTGAGCCCCTCGGACGAGGTTCACCCCTCCACTTT.

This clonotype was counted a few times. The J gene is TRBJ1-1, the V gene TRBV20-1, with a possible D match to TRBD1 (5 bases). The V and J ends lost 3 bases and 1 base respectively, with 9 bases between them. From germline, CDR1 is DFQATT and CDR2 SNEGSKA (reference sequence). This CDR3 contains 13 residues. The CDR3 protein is CSASRGWNTEAFF. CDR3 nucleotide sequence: TGCAGTGCTAGCCGGGGGTGGAACACTGAAGCTTTCTTT.